Presented here are 29 T cell receptor beta chains from one specimen sequenced in a study of HIV-infected patients and healthy controls. cDNA was made from approximately 0.55 ug RNA using alpha and beta constant primers. Separate chain-specific third strand synthesis with multiplexing indices produced the alpha and beta libraries. TCRdb processed the 5' RACE reads anew with MiXCR; each CDR3 protein has one entry. The repertoire consists of about 15,000 distinct CDR3 sequences, with 10% to 15% occurring once and the leading ten covering approximately 39%. Roughly three months, about 14 weeks, into antiretroviral therapy, follow-up blood was collected. Whole blood was used without fractionation, so all unsorted peripheral T cells were included. The source was blood, collected during antiretroviral therapy. The source of these receptors is an adult with HIV infection. The donor label of this sample is uncertain.

V gene TRBV5-1 combines with J gene TRBJ2-3; maybe TRBD2 (5 bases). The V end lost 1 base, the J end lost 0 bases, and 9 bases lay between the germline ends. The CDR3 is made up of 15 amino acids. Germline V CDR1 and CDR2: SGHRS, YFSETQ. The CDR3 DNA follows: TGCGCCAGCAGCTTGTATAGCGTAAGCACAGATACGCAGTATTTT. This translates into CASSLYSVSTDTQYF.

This rearrangement joins TRBV5-5 to TRBJ1-3, with D hard to call. V lost 1 base, J lost 3 bases, and 8 bases lay in between. The CDR3 runs 14 residues. Germline V gene lookup returns CDR1 SGHKS and CDR2 YYEKEE (reference sequence). The CDR3 DNA sequence: TGTGCCAGCAGCTTGCAAGGAAGTGGAAACACCATATATTTT. The encoded protein is CASSLQGSGNTIYF.

This clonotype has at least ten counts. This chain uses TRBV21-1 with TRBJ2-2; the table's D call of TRBD2 was not tested on the DNA. TRBV21-1 is a documented pseudogene. The CDR3 covers 19 residues. CDR3 nucleotides: TGTGCCAGCAGCGAACCTGAGACTAGCGGGAGAACTAGCACCGGGGAGCTGTTTTTT. Protein: CASSEPETSGRTSTGELFF.

This clonotype was detected ten times or more. This chain connects TRBV2 to TRBJ1-2, with D possibly TRBD1 on 6 matching bases. Trimming took off 6 bases at V and 4 bases at J, with 18 bases between the two ends. Germline CDR1 and CDR2: SNHLY and FYNNEI. CDR3 length: 15 residues. The CDR3 spells CASSRGGGRSYGYTF. DNA for the CDR3: TGTGCCAGCAGCCGGGGGGGGGGCCGGAGCTATGGCTACACCTTC.

This clonotype was picked up many times. The chain combines TRBV28 with TRBJ1-4, with TRBD1 as a possible D gene (5 bases). The CDR3 spans 15 residues. Deletions cut 6 bases from V and 4 bases from J, with 15 bases between. Germline-derived CDR1 and CDR2 are MDHEN and SYDVKM. The CDR3 DNA follows: TGTGCCAGCAGCCCAGCCCCAGGGATTAATGAAAAACTGTTTTTT. Translating gives CASSPAPGINEKLFF.

At least ten counts were recorded for this clonotype. This chain uses TRBV5-1 with TRBJ1-3; 7 nucleotides match TRBD1. The V gene's germline CDR1 is SGHRS and CDR2 YFSETQ. With V trimmed by 4 bases and J by 1 base, 8 bases remained unmatched. The CDR3 sequence is 16 residues long. The CDR3 sequence is CASSLFTGASGNTIYF. CDR3 bases: TGCGCCAGCAGCCTTTTTACAGGGGCATCTGGAAACACCATATATTTT.

This clonotype was counted a few times. The chain is built from TRBV19 and TRBJ1-5; TRBD1 is a possible D gene (5 bases). Germline CDR1 and CDR2: LNHDA and SQIVND (reference sequence). Trimming took off 3 bases at V and 2 bases at J, with 11 bases between the two ends. This CDR3 is 15 amino acids long. CDR3: CASSIGGGGNQPQHF. In DNA form, the CDR3 reads TGTGCCAGTAGTATTGGGGGGGGGGGCAATCAGCCCCAGCATTTT.

Many counts were recorded for this clonotype. This rearrangement joins TRBV29-1 to TRBJ2-3; 11 nucleotides agree with TRBD2. The CDR3 sequence is 13 residues long. V dropped 7 bases and J dropped 3; count of bases not matched to a gene: 3. CDR1 and CDR2 from the germline V gene are SQVTM and ANQGSEA. As DNA, the CDR3 is TGCAGCGATGGGACTAGCGGAACAGATACGCAGTATTTT. It translates to CSDGTSGTDTQYF.

The chain combines TRBV12-3 or TRBV12-4 with TRBJ1-2; D remains ambiguous. The CDR3 is 12 residues long. V lost 5 bases to trimming and J lost 2 bases, with 6 bases between them. The CDR3 region has the DNA TGTGCCAGCAGTGACTTAAACTATGGCTACACCTTC. Translated, it gives CASSDLNYGYTF.

The CDR3 DNA reads as TGTGCCAGCAGTGAATATCTAAACCCAGATACGCAGTATTTT. Translating gives CASSEYLNPDTQYF. V is TRBV25-1 and J is TRBJ2-3; D is undetermined. V gave up 0 bases and J gave up 4 bases, with 8 bases separating them. Germline CDR1 and CDR2: MGHDK and SYGVNS. This CDR3 spans 14 amino acids. The full variable domain, rest sourced from reference TRBV25-1 and TRBJ2-3, is EADIYQTPRYLVIGTGKKITLECSQTMGHDKMYWYQQDPGMELHLIHYSYGVNSTEKGDLSSESTVSRIRTEHFPLTLESARPSHTSQYLCASSEYLNPDTQYFGPGTRLTVL.

This clonotype turned up a few times. The chain is built from TRBV10-3 and TRBJ2-3; 7 bases align to TRBD1. The CDR3 spans 16 residues. Per germline, CDR1 ENHRY and CDR2 SYGVKD. With V trimmed by 0 bases and J by 1 base, 4 bases remained unmatched. CDR3 loop: CAISESYRGGTDTQYF. In DNA form, the CDR3 reads TGTGCCATCAGTGAGTCCTACAGGGGCGGCACAGATACGCAGTATTTT.

This clonotype was found many times. The V and J genes are TRBV5-1 and TRBJ2-3; D is perhaps TRBD1 or TRBD2 (5 bases each). Per the germline V gene, CDR1 is SGHRS and CDR2 is YFSETQ. This CDR3 region has 11 residues. Trimming pared 4 bases from V and 11 bases from J, leaving 11 bases between. CDR3 nucleotides: TGCGCCAGCAGCCTCGGGACGCAGCAGTATTTT. Translating gives CASSLGTQQYF.

This clonotype has only a few counts. The J gene is TRBJ2-7, the V gene TRBV20-1; no clear D gene. This CDR3 has 12 amino acids. CDR1 DFQATT and CDR2 SNEGSKA come from the germline V gene (reference sequence). Deletions cut 6 bases from V and 2 bases from J, with 11 bases between. In DNA form, the CDR3 reads TGCAGTGCCCTGGGCCCTACCTACGAGCAGTACTTC. Residues: CSALGPTYEQYF.

This chain uses TRBV20-1 with TRBJ2-7, with 14 bases fitting TRBD2. V lost 3 bases to trimming and J lost 6 bases; unmatched junction nucleotides: 4. Germline V gives CDR1 DFQATT, CDR2 SNEGSKA (reference sequence). This CDR3 comprises 14 residues. The CDR3 region is CSASLGLAGGEQYF. The CDR3 DNA is TGCAGTGCTAGTCTCGGACTAGCGGGAGGCGAGCAGTACTTC.

This chain links TRBV12-3 or TRBV12-4 with TRBJ1-1, with 7 bases aligning to TRBD1. The CDR3 contains 15 residues. Trimming cost V 2 bases and J 0 bases; bases outside gene matches: 3. CDR3 nucleotides: TGTGCCAGCAGTTTACGAACAGGGGTGAACACTGAAGCTTTCTTT. Its translation: CASSLRTGVNTEAFF.

This clonotype occurred many times. V usage is TRBV7-9 and J usage is TRBJ2-3; perhaps TRBD1 as D (6 bases). This CDR3 is built from 14 residues. Germline V lookup: CDR1 SEHNR, CDR2 FQNEAQ (reference sequence). V lost 5 bases to trimming and J lost 1 base, with 10 bases between them. CDR3 in DNA: TGTGCCAGCAGCCGAGGGGGAGGCACAGATACGCAGTATTTT. It encodes CASSRGGGTDTQYF.

The chain couples TRBV12-3 or TRBV12-4 to TRBJ2-1; TRBD1 agrees at 8 bases. V shed 3 bases, J shed 6 bases, and the junction held 4 bases outside the gene matches. This CDR3 region has 14 residues. CDR3 region: CASSFVDRANEQFF. The CDR3 DNA sequence: TGTGCCAGCAGTTTCGTGGACAGGGCCAATGAGCAGTTCTTC.

This clonotype was seen more than once but under ten times. The J gene is TRBJ1-1, the V gene TRBV5-1; TRBD1 is a possible D gene (5 bases). This CDR3 spans 14 amino acids. The germline V and J ends were trimmed by 3 bases and 4 bases, with 13 bases remaining between them. The V gene's germline CDR1 is SGHRS and CDR2 YFSETQ. In nucleotides, the CDR3 is TGCGCCAGCAGCTCAATCGGCGGGGGCACTGAAGCTTTCTTT. Protein product: CASSSIGGGTEAFF.

Details on this clonotype: Being one base from a much bigger clone, this may be a read error. The chain has TRBV25-1 and TRBJ1-5, with a tentative D call TRBD1 (5 bases). Germline V CDR1 and CDR2: MGHDK, SYGVNS. The length of the CDR3 is 15 residues. The CDR3 here is CASGERGKGNQPQHF. CDR3 sequence (DNA): TGTGCCAGCGGTGAACGGGGGAAGGGGAATCAGCCCCAGCATTTT.

This clonotype was recorded at least ten times. The genes are TRBV7-9 and TRBJ2-5; D uncertain. CDR1 and CDR2 from the germline V gene are SEHNR and FQNEAQ (reference sequence). The CDR3 is 14 residues long. The germline V and J ends were trimmed by 3 bases and 5 bases, with 13 bases remaining between them. The DNA of the CDR3 is TGTGCCAGCAGCTTCGGCTTCGTGAGGGAGACCCAGTACTTC. The encoded protein is CASSFGFVRETQYF.

This clonotype was recorded a few times. The gene calls are TRBV20-1 and TRBJ1-6; D call uncertain. There are 17 residues in the CDR3. Per the germline V gene, CDR1 is DFQATT and CDR2 is SNEGSKA (reference sequence). V lost 0 bases and J lost 0, with 12 bases in between. The chain's CDR3 is CSARDRSESSYNSPLHF. As DNA, the CDR3 is TGCAGTGCTAGAGATCGGAGCGAGAGCTCCTATAATTCACCCCTCCACTTT.

This clonotype was seen a single time. With a much larger clone just one base away, this may be a read error. The V call is TRBV4-1, the J call TRBJ2-1; D not certain. Germline loops: CDR1 MGHRA, CDR2 YSYEKL. This CDR3 region has 16 residues. The DNA for the CDR3 is TGCGACAGCAGCCAAGCCCCAGTAAGCTCCTACAATGAGCAGTTCTTC. Translated, it gives CDSSQAPVSSYNEQFF.

This clonotype was counted ten times or more. This chain joins TRBV6-5 and TRBJ2-3; weak D call: TRBD2 (5 bases). The V and J ends lost 6 bases and 0 bases respectively, with 16 bases between them. Looked up from germline, CDR1 is MNHEY and CDR2 is SVGAGI. This CDR3 contains 16 residues. CDR3 sequence: CASRDVPGTSTDTQYF. CDR3 DNA: TGTGCCAGCAGGGATGTCCCGGGAACTAGCACAGATACGCAGTATTTT.

The table lists this clonotype with many counts. The chain has TRBV5-4 and TRBJ2-5; a possible D gene is TRBD1 (6 bases). CDR1 is SGHNT and CDR2 is YYREEE in the germline V gene (reference sequence). The CDR3 extends over 15 amino acids. V shed 0 bases and J shed 3 bases, with 12 bases lying between them. CDR3 in DNA: TGTGCCAGCAGCTTGGGTGGCAGGGGCGAAGAGACCCAGTACTTC. It translates to CASSLGGRGEETQYF.

This clonotype was found many times. The V gene is TRBV19, the J gene TRBJ2-1; 10 nucleotides match TRBD2. The germline V gene has CDR1 LNHDA and CDR2 SQIVND (reference sequence). The CDR3 is made up of 16 amino acids. The V segment lost 4 bases and the J segment 7 bases; nucleotides outside the gene matches: 10. For the CDR3, the DNA is TGTGCCAGTAGTAAGGATTGGGGACTAGCGTGGAATGAGCAGTTCTTC. It translates to CASSKDWGLAWNEQFF.

In this sample, this clonotype turned up many times. J is TRBJ1-5 and V is TRBV5-8, with a weak D call TRBD1 (5 bases). The V gene lost 4 bases and the J gene lost 7 bases, with 18 bases spanning the gap. The germline V gene has CDR1 SGHTS and CDR2 YDEGEE. This CDR3 is built from 15 residues. The CDR3 loop is CASSTWGLEAQPQHF. The CDR3 coding sequence is TGTGCCAGCAGCACATGGGGGTTGGAAGCCCAGCCCCAGCATTTT.

This clonotype was counted only a few times. The rearrangement uses TRBV20-1 and TRBJ2-6; no firm D call. There are 15 residues in the CDR3. Germline CDR1 and CDR2: DFQATT and SNEGSKA (reference sequence). V lost 4 bases to trimming and J lost 3 bases, with 13 bases between them. CDR3 in DNA: TGCAGTGCTAATGAGCCCCTCTTTGGGGCCAACGTCCTGACTTTC. It specifies CSANEPLFGANVLTF.

This clonotype occurred many times. This chain uses TRBV4-1 with TRBJ2-1, with 8 bases identical to TRBD1. CDR1 is MGHRA and CDR2 is YSYEKL in the germline V gene. V was pared by 4 bases and J by 15 bases, with 14 bases of the junction left unmatched. This CDR3 is built from 14 residues. CDR3 residues: CASSRDAVDRGVFF. CDR3 nucleotide sequence: TGCGCCAGCAGCCGAGACGCCGTCGACAGGGGAGTGTTCTTC.

This clonotype was counted many times. V and J are TRBV29-1 and TRBJ2-5; D remains ambiguous. The germline V gene has CDR1 SQVTM and CDR2 ANQGSEA. V lost 4 bases to trimming and J lost 2 bases, with 5 bases between them. This CDR3 has 11 amino acids. CDR3 coding DNA: TGCAGCGTTGTTCAGCAAGAGACCCAGTACTTC. Translated: CSVVQQETQYF. Full variable domain (remainder filled in from reference TRBV29-1 and TRBJ2-5): SAVISQKPSRDICQRGTSLTIQCQVDSQVTMMFWYRQQPGQSLTLIATANQGSEATYESGFVIDKFPISRPNLTFSTLTVSNMSPEDSSIYLCSVVQQETQYFGPGTRLLVL.